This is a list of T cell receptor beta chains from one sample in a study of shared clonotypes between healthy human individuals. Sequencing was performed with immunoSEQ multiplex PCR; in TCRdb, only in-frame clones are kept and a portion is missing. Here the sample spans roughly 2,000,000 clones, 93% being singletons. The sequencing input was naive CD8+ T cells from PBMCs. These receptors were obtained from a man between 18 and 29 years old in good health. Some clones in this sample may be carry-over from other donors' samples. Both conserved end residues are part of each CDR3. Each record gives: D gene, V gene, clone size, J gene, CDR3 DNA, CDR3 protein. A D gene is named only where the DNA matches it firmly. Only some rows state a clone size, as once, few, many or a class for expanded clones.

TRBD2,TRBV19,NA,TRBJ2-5,TGTGCCAGTAGTATTGGGGCGGGGGACCAAGAGACCCAGTACTTC,CASSIGAGDQETQYF
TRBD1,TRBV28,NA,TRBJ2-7,TGTGCCAGCAGACAAACGGGACAGAGTTACGAGCAGTACTTC,CASRQTGQSYEQYF
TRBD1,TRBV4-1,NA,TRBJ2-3,TGCGCCAGCAGCCCCTACCTCCGGGACAGCAATACGCAGTATTTT,CASSPYLRDSNTQYF
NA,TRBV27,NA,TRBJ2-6,TGTGCCAGCAGTTATATGGGGGCCAACGTCCTGACTTTC,CASSYMGANVLTF
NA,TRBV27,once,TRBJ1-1,TGTGCCAGCAGTTTCCGGGGGGGCGCTGGGAGCACTGAAGCTTTCTTT,CASSFRGGAGSTEAFF
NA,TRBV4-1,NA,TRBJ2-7,TGCGCCAGCAGCCATGGGTTAGCGGAAGCCTACGAGCAGTACTTC,CASSHGLAEAYEQYF
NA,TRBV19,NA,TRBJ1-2,TGTGCCAGTAGCCCTATTCTTGTCGGCTATGGCTACACCTTC,CASSPILVGYGYTF
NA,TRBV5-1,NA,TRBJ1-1,TGCGCCAGCAGCCCGGGGTGGGGGCAGGAATCCACTGAAGCTTTCTTT,CASSPGWGQESTEAFF
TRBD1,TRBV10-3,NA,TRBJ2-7,TGTGCCATCAGTGACATTACCCAGGGGGCTTACGAGCAGTACTTC,CAISDITQGAYEQYF
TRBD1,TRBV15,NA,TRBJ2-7,TGTGCCACCAGCACGATGGACAGGGCCTATTCCTACGAGCAGTACTTC,CATSTMDRAYSYEQYF
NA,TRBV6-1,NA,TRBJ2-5,TGTGCCACCATCCCAGGCAGCGGTGGGACCCAGTACTTC,CATIPGSGGTQYF
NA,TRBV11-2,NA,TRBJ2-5,TGTGCCAGCAGCACCCGGGACGCGGAGACCCAGTACTTC,CASSTRDAETQYF
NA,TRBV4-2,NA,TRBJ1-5,TGTGCCAGCAGCCAGGAACAGAGTAGCAATCAGCCCCAGCATTTT,CASSQEQSSNQPQHF
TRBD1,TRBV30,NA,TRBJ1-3,TGTGCCTGGAACCCCGTGACAGGGGTAAACACCATATATTTT,CAWNPVTGVNTIYF
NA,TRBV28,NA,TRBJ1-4,TGTGCCAGCAGTTTCGTCAAAGTGAATGAAAAACTGTTTTTT,CASSFVKVNEKLFF
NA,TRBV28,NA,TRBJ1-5,TGTGCCAGCAGTCCTCACTCAGGGGTTGGACAGCCCCAGCATTTT,CASSPHSGVGQPQHF
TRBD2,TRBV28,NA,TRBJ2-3,TGTGCCAGCAGTTTATATGTATTGGGACTAGCGGGAGGCTCTAGCACAGATACGCAGTATTTT,CASSLYVLGLAGGSSTDTQYF
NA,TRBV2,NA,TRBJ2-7,TGTGCCAGCAGTGGAGTTAGTCTAACCTACGAGCAGTACTTC,CASSGVSLTYEQYF
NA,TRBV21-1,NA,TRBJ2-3,TGTGCCAGCAGCAAAGTAGGGCAGGGGGGCACAGATACGCAGTATTTT,CASSKVGQGGTDTQYF
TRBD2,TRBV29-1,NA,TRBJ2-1,TGCAGCGCCATAGCGGGAGGGCTGGTCAATGAGCAGTTCTTC,CSAIAGGLVNEQFF
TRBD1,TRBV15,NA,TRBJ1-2,TGTGCCACCAGCAGAGTGGAGACAGGGGTCGGCTACACCTTC,CATSRVETGVGYTF
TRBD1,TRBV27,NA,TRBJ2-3,TGTGCCAGCAGTTTATTAGGGACAGGGGGCGTGACAGATACGCAGTATTTT,CASSLLGTGGVTDTQYF
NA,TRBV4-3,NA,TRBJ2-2,TGCGCCAGCAGCCAGAATTTGGGACTTTCGAACACCGGGGAGCTGTTTTTT,CASSQNLGLSNTGELFF
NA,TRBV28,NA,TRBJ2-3,TGTGCCAGCAGTTTCCACACAGATACGCAGTATTTT,CASSFHTDTQYF
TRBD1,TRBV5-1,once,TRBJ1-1,TGCGCCAGCAGCCCTGGACAGGTCACTGAAGCTTTCTTT,CASSPGQVTEAFF
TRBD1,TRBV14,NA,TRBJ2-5,TGTGCCAGCAGCCAAGAGTGGGGGACAGGGGATGAACAAGAGACCCAGTACTTC,CASSQEWGTGDEQETQYF
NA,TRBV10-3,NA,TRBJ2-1,TGTGCCATCAGTGAGTCTCGGGAACTGCTCCGGAATGAGCAGTTCTTC,CAISESRELLRNEQFF
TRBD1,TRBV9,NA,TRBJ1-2,TGTGCCAGCAGCGTTAGTTATATGGGACAGCCCTATGGCTACACCTTC,CASSVSYMGQPYGYTF
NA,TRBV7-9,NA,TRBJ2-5,TGTGCCAGCAGCTTATTCGCAAGGTTTCAAGAGACCCAGTACTTC,CASSLFARFQETQYF
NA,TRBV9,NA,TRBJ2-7,TGTGCCAGCAGCGTAGACCTTTTTCCCTACGAGCAGTACTTC,CASSVDLFPYEQYF
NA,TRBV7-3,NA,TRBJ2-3,TGTGCCAGCAGCTTAGGGGACACGTTCACAGATACGCAGTATTTT,CASSLGDTFTDTQYF
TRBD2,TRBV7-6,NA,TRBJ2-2,TGTGCCAGCAGCAGAGTAGCGGGATACACCGGGGAGCTGTTTTTT,CASSRVAGYTGELFF
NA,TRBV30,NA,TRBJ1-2,TGTGCCTGGAGTGTCCGGCAACTACTCAACTATGGCTACACCTTC,CAWSVRQLLNYGYTF
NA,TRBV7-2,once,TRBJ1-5,TGTGCCAGCAGCTTAGGAGTGAATAGCAATCAGCCCCAGCATTTT,CASSLGVNSNQPQHF
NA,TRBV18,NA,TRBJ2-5,TGTGCCAGCTCACAGGCGACAAGCCAAGAGACCCAGTACTTC,CASSQATSQETQYF
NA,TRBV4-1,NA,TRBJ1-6,TGCGCCAGCAGCCAAGATTCGCGGGGGGTGAGCTCCTATAATTCACCCCTCCACTTT,CASSQDSRGVSSYNSPLHF
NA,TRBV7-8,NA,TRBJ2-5,TGTGCCAGCAGCTCCCGGACAGCCCGAGGGGAGACCCAGTACTTC,CASSSRTARGETQYF
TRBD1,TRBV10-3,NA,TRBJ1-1,TGTGCCATCAGTCCTGACAGGGCCGCCACTGAAGCTTTCTTT,CAISPDRAATEAFF
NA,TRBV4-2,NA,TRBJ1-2,TGTGCCAGCAGCGAGGGAACAGAAACTAACTATGGCTACACCTTC,CASSEGTETNYGYTF
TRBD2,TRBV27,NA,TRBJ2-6,TGTGCCAGCAGTTTCTCCGCGGGGGTGAGCTCTGGGGCCAACGTCCTGACTTTC,CASSFSAGVSSGANVLTF
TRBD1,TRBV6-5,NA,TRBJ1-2,TGTGCCAGCAGTTACCCGGGGCAGGGGGACTATGGCTACACCTTC,CASSYPGQGDYGYTF
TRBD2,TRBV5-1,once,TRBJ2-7,TGCGCCAGCAGCTTTTCGGGACTAGCGGGTGTATCCTACGAGCAGTACTTC,CASSFSGLAGVSYEQYF
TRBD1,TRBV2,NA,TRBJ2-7,TGTGCCAGCAGTGAGACAGGGGAAAATAACGTACACGAGCAGTACTTC,CASSETGENNVHEQYF
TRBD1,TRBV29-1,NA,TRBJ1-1,TGCAGCGTTTTCTGGACAGGGCTGAACACTGAAGCTTTCTTT,CSVFWTGLNTEAFF